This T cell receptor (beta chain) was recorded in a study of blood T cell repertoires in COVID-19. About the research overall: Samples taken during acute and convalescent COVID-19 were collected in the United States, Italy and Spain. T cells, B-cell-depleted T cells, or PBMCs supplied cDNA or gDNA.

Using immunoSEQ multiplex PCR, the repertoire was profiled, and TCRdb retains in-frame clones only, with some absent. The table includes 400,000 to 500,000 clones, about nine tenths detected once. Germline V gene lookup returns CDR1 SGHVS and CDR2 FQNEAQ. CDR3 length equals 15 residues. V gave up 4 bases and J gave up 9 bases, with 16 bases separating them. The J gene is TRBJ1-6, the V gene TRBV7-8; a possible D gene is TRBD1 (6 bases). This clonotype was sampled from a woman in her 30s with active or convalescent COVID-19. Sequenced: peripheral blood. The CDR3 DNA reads TGTGCCAGCAGCTCTCCTAAGGGGGTGATTTCACCCCTCCACTTT. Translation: CASSSPKGVISPLHF.